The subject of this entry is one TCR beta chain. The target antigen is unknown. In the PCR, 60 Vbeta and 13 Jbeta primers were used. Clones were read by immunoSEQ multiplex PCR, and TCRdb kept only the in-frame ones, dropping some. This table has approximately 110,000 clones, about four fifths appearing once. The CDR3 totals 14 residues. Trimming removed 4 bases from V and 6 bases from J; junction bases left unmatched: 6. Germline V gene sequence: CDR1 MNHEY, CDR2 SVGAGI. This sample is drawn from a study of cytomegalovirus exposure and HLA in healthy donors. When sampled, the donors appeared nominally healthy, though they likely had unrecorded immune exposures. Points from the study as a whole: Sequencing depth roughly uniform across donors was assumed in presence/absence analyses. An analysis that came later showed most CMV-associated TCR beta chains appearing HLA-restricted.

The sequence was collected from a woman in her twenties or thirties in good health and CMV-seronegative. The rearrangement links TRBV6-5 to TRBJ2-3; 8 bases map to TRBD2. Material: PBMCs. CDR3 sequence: CASSFQREWDTQYF. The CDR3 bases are TGTGCCAGCAGTTTCCAGCGGGAGTGGGATACGCAGTATTTT.